This is a list of T cell receptor beta chains from one sample in a study of blood T cells in healthy people across ages. TCRdb processed the 5' RACE reads anew with MiXCR; each CDR3 protein has one entry. The data contain about 1,500,000 distinct CDR3 sequences, about 30% of them singletons. Sequenced: blood. These receptors originate from a woman under 40 in good health. CDR3s include the opening cysteine and the closing phenylalanine or tryptophan.

v_call cdr3_aa
TRBV7-2 CASSAKGAGANVLTF
TRBV18 CASSPNRGSYEQFF
TRBV29-1 CSVDTRGAGDTQYF
TRBV6-4 CARHPDRALDYEQYF
TRBV29-1 CSVEMGSYSYNEQFF
TRBV11-2 CASSLRRGGGGEQYF
TRBV20-1 CSAKPGGAYQETQYF
TRBV5-1 CASSFLVGYEQYF
TRBV7-2 CASSLLYTLQGARRTYEQYF
TRBV10-3 CAISDTAGDANEQYF
TRBV4-3 CASSQDLQTSGRAGETQYF